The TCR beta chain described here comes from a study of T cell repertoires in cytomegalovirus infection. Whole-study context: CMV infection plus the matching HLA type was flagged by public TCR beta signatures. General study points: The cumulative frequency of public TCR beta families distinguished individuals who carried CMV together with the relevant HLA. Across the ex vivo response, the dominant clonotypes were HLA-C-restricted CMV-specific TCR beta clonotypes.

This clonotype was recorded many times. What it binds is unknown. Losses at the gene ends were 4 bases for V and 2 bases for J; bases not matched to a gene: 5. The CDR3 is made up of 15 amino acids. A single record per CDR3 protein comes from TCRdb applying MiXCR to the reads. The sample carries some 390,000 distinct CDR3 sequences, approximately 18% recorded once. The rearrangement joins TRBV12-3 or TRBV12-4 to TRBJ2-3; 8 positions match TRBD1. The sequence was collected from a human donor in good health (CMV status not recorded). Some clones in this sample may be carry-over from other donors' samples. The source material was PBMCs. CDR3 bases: TGTGCCAGCAGTTCCCCAGGGGGCGTCACAGATACGCAGTATTTT. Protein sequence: CASSSPGGVTDTQYF.